These 18 T cell receptor beta chains came from one sample sequenced in a study of blood T cell repertoires in COVID-19. Sequencing was performed with immunoSEQ multiplex PCR; in TCRdb, only in-frame clones are kept and a portion is missing. The sample lists 80,000 or so clones, roughly 89% occurring once. Material: peripheral blood. The receptors originated from a man aged 50 to 60 with acute or convalescent COVID-19.

The genes are TRBV5-1 and TRBJ2-5, with a tentative D call TRBD1 (5 bases). V was cut by 4 bases and J by 2 bases, with 15 bases left in between. The germline CDR1 and CDR2 sequences are SGHRS and YFSETQ. CDR3 length: 15 residues. CDR3 DNA: TGCGCCAGCAGCAACCAAGGGGCGCAGCAAGAGACCCAGTACTTC. Its protein is CASSNQGAQQETQYF.

The V call is TRBV19, the J call TRBJ1-5; D is undetermined. Trimming stripped 0 bases from V and 7 bases from J, with 13 bases between. The germline V gene encodes CDR1 LNHDA and CDR2 SQIVND (reference sequence). The CDR3 runs 15 residues. CDR3 DNA sequence: TGTGCCAGTAGTATAGATCCCCGCATCGGGCAGCCCCAGCATTTT. Encoded protein: CASSIDPRIGQPQHF.

V usage is TRBV27 and J usage is TRBJ2-2; TRBD1 might be the D (5 bases). This CDR3 has 14 amino acids. The germline V and J ends were trimmed by 5 bases and 5 bases, with 12 bases remaining between them. Germline CDR1 MNHEY, CDR2 SMNVEV (reference sequence). The CDR3: CASSPNPGTGELFF. DNA of the CDR3: TGTGCCAGCAGTCCGAACCCAGGGACCGGGGAGCTGTTTTTT.

The V and J genes are TRBV29-1 and TRBJ1-1, with TRBD1 identical over 9 bases. The V and J ends lost 6 bases and 3 bases, in that order; junction bases with no gene match: 5. Germline V gene data show CDR1 as SQVTM and CDR2 as ANQGSEA. The CDR3 covers 13 residues. The CDR3 sequence: CSVDRGTDTEAFF. Written as DNA, the CDR3 is TGCAGCGTAGACAGGGGGACCGACACTGAAGCTTTCTTT.

The chain joins TRBV2 to TRBJ1-5; D is ambiguous. Germline-derived CDR1 and CDR2 are SNHLY and FYNNEI. This CDR3 has 15 amino acids. V lost 5 bases and J 5 bases, leaving 16 bases between the germline ends. Here the CDR3 reads CASSTLGGRDQPQHF. CDR3 nucleotide sequence: TGTGCCAGCAGTACCCTAGGCGGGCGAGATCAGCCCCAGCATTTT.

The V gene is TRBV25-1, the J gene TRBJ2-3, with 13 bases that match TRBD2. The CDR3 sequence is 16 residues long. CDR1 and CDR2 (germline): MGHDK, SYGVNS. J lost 4 bases, V lost 3 bases, and 4 bases had no gene match. CDR3 DNA: TGTGCCAGCAGTGACAAACTAGCGGGAGGGCCAGATACGCAGTATTTT. Translating gives CASSDKLAGGPDTQYF.

This chain connects TRBV12-3 or TRBV12-4 to TRBJ2-7; D perhaps matches TRBD2 (5 bases). The V gene lost 3 bases and the J gene lost 3 bases, with 6 bases spanning the gap. This CDR3 comprises 12 residues. This CDR3 is CASSLEVYEQYF. Here the CDR3 DNA reads TGTGCCAGCAGTTTGGAGGTCTACGAGCAGTACTTC.

V usage is TRBV11-2 and J usage is TRBJ1-1; TRBD1 matches 8 bases. Trimming at V came to 2 bases and at J to 6 bases, leaving 14 bases not matched to a gene. Germline V CDR1 and CDR2: SGHAT, FQNNGV. CDR3 length equals 17 residues. CDR3 residues: CASSLSRVGTGGAEAFF. Written as DNA, the CDR3 is TGTGCCAGCAGCTTATCTCGAGTGGGGACAGGTGGAGCTGAAGCTTTCTTT.

The gene calls are TRBV5-6 and TRBJ1-1; D is undetermined. CDR3 length: 11 amino acids. V shed 0 bases and J shed 8 bases, with 5 bases lying between them. Germline CDR1 is SGHDT and CDR2 is YYEEEE. CDR3 sequence (DNA): TGTGCCAGCAGCTTGGGGCAGGAAGCTTTCTTT. Its translation: CASSLGQEAFF. The full variable domain, its missing parts supplied by reference TRBV5-6 and TRBJ1-1, is DAGVTQSPTHLIKTRGQQVTLRCSPKSGHDTVSWYQQALGQGPQFIFQYYEEEERQRGNFPDRFSGHQFPNYSSELNVNALLLGDSALYLCASSLGQEAFFGQGTRLTVV.

The J gene is TRBJ2-1, the V gene TRBV4-1; TRBD1 might be the D (6 bases). Deletions cut 1 base from V and 1 base from J, with 14 bases between. This CDR3 contains 17 residues. From germline, CDR1 is MGHRA and CDR2 YSYEKL. CDR3 amino acids: CASSQGGPGSSYNEQFF. In DNA, the CDR3 is TGCGCCAGCAGCCAAGGGGGGCCTGGAAGTTCCTACAATGAGCAGTTCTTC.

The chain carries TRBV3-1 (or the pseudogene TRBV3-2) and TRBJ1-1; 12 bases line up with TRBD1. CDR3 length: 17 amino acids. V trimming: 5 bases; J trimming: 5 bases; junction bases outside the gene matches: 12. Germline CDR1 LGHDT, CDR2 YNNKEL (reference sequence). CDR3 loop: CASSSPGTGGVSTEAFF. CDR3 in DNA: TGTGCCAGCAGCTCGCCCGGGACAGGGGGCGTAAGTACTGAAGCTTTCTTT.

The chain carries TRBV20-1 and TRBJ2-7, with 10 bases lining up with TRBD2. The CDR3 is made up of 14 amino acids. V lost 3 bases to trimming and J lost 2 bases; unmatched junction nucleotides: 4. From germline, CDR1 is DFQATT and CDR2 SNEGSKA (reference sequence). The CDR3 spells CSASILAGAYEQYF. Written as DNA, the CDR3 is TGCAGTGCTAGTATTCTAGCGGGAGCCTACGAGCAGTACTTC.

The chain couples TRBV5-6 to TRBJ2-3; a weak D match, TRBD1 (6 bases). CDR3 length: 16 residues. Germline V gene data show CDR1 as SGHDT and CDR2 as YYEEEE. V was pared by 4 bases and J by 1 base, with 16 bases between. The CDR3 DNA sequence: TGTGCCAGCAGCGTGTTTTCAGGGGATGGCACAGATACGCAGTATTTT. It specifies CASSVFSGDGTDTQYF.

This chain links TRBV7-2 with TRBJ1-5, with D possibly matching TRBD1 (5 bases). This CDR3 has 14 residues. Germline loops: CDR1 SGHTA, CDR2 FQGNSA. The ends were cut back, 1 base at V and 2 bases at J, with 6 bases in the middle. The CDR3 sequence: CASSLEGGNQPQHF. CDR3 nucleotides: TGTGCCAGCAGCTTAGAAGGGGGCAATCAGCCCCAGCATTTT.

The rearrangement joins TRBV7-6 to TRBJ2-2; perhaps TRBD1 as D (6 bases). Trimming pared 2 bases from V and 2 bases from J, leaving 12 bases between. The CDR3 sequence is 16 residues long. Germline V gene lookup returns CDR1 SGHVS and CDR2 FNYEAQ. CDR3 nucleotide sequence: TGTGCCAGCAGCTTAATCAGGGGAATTAACACCGGGGAGCTGTTTTTT. This gives the protein CASSLIRGINTGELFF.

This chain uses TRBV4-3 with TRBJ1-3; tentative D call: TRBD1 (5 bases). V shed 1 base and J shed 0 bases, with 10 bases lying between them. This CDR3 region has 16 residues. Germline loops: CDR1 LGHNA, CDR2 YSLEER. In DNA form, the CDR3 reads TGCGCCAGCAGCCAAGGTATGGGGCGCTCTGGAAACACCATATATTTT. Its protein is CASSQGMGRSGNTIYF.

The J gene is TRBJ2-7, the V gene TRBV5-1; 7 nucleotides line up with TRBD2. The germline V gene encodes CDR1 SGHRS and CDR2 YFSETQ. The junction had 6 bases not matched to a gene; V was cut back by 2 bases and J by 1 base. The CDR3 length is 15 residues. The CDR3 spells CASSLQRGSSYEQYF. The DNA for the CDR3 is TGCGCCAGCAGCTTACAGCGGGGCTCTTCCTACGAGCAGTACTTC.

The V gene is TRBV6-5, the J gene TRBJ2-7, with TRBD2 identical over 11 bases. Trimming removed 2 bases from V and 5 bases from J; junction bases left unmatched: 5. From germline, CDR1 is MNHEY and CDR2 SVGAGI. The CDR3 is 15 residues long. The CDR3 DNA is TGTGCCAGCAGTTACGTTACTAGCGGGAGCAACGAGCAGTACTTC. This gives the protein CASSYVTSGSNEQYF.